This T cell receptor (beta chain) was sequenced for a study of blood T cell repertoires in COVID-19 (dated by TCRdb to about 2020). Turning to the overall study: Samples covering the acute and convalescent phases of COVID-19 were provided by collaborators in the United States, Italy and Spain. The samples were drawn from the first 160 participants of the ongoing ImmuneRACE study and from roughly 1,300 subjects provided by 6 global collaborators. The repertoires were made available in a free public database intended to serve as a resource for research on the immune response to SARS-CoV-2. The dataset comprised deeply sampled blood TCRbeta repertoires from subjects exposed to, actively infected with, or recovered from COVID-19. Where available, HLA class I and class II types were obtained from metadata supplied by the sample provider rather than from assay-based typing. The sample metadata nearly always contained a de-identified subject ID, COVID-19 status, age in years and sex. The material from the prospective study consisted of cDNA or gDNA derived from T cells, B-cell-depleted T cells, or PBMCs.

The immunoSEQ Assay, a bias-controlled multiplex PCR, was used to amplify TCRbeta CDR3 regions from genomic DNA. As for the authors' bioinformatics: The number of nucleated cells in each sample was estimated by amplification of reference gene primers within the assay. To quantify the absolute abundance of each unique TCRbeta CDR3 rearrangement, sequence reads were collapsed and filtered. Productive Simpson clonality was computed per sample as the square root of Simpson's diversity index over productive rearrangements. This is the immuneACCESS table as TCRdb keeps it, with only in-frame sequences that have V and J called. A part of the clones is gone; compared with another copy, unresolved V genes explain less than half, and the rest is unexplained. The DNA was the basis for D and trimming; V, J and clone size are from that table. In all, the sample holds 110,000 or so clones, and approximately 82% of those were seen once. Roughly 4% of the sample lies in the top ten.

Including the terminal cysteine and phenylalanine, the CDR3 comprises 15 residues. The only DNA kept is the CDR3, 45 bases in frame from the first base. At the junction V is shortened by 5 bases and J by 6 bases; bases outside the gene matches: 7. CDR1 and CDR2 (LNHNV, YYDKDF) derive from the germline V gene (reference sequence). What the study reported, not specific to this receptor: Clinical and demographic metadata were provided uncurated, with the amount varying by source and participant.

The collaborating institutions used their own protocols to collect whole blood in K2EDTA tubes. Collaborator samples were shipped for TCRbeta analysis as frozen whole blood, isolated PBMCs, or DNA extracted from either sample type. Points on this clone: This clone's antigen is unknown. No much larger clone exists at a distance of one base, and base qualities are not known.

The TCR originated in a woman between 65 and 79 years old with acute or convalescent COVID-19. Sequenced input: peripheral blood. The chain employs TRBV15 and TRBJ1-6, and 7 junctional nucleotides match TRBD1. The CDR3 sequence is CATSGGQRVNSPLHF. The nucleotide sequence reads as follows: TGTGCCACCAGCGGGGGACAGAGGGTTAATTCACCCCTCCACTTT.